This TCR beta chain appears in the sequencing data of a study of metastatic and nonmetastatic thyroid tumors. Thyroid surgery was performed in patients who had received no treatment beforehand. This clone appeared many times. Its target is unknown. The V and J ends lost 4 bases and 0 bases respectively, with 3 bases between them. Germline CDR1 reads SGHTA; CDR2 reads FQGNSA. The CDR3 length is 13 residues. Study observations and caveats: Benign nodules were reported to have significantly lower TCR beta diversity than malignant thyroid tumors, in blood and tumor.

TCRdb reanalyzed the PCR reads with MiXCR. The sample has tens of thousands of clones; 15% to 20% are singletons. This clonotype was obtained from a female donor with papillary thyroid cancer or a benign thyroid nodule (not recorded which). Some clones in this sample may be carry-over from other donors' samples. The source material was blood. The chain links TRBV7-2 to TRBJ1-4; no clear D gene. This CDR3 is CASSSATNEKLFF. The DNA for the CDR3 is TGTGCCAGCAGCTCTGCAACTAATGAAAAACTGTTTTTT. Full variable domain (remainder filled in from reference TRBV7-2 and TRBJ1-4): GAGVSQSPSNKVTEKGKDVELRCDPISGHTALYWYRQSLGQGLEFLIYFQGNSAPDKSGLPSDRFSAERTGGSVSTLTIQRTQQEDSAVYLCASSSATNEKLFFGSGTQLSVL.